This T cell receptor beta chain appears in the sequencing data of a study of shared clonotypes between healthy human individuals. This CDR3 region has 13 residues. V shed 7 bases and J shed 10 bases, with 14 bases lying between them. The germline V gene encodes CDR1 MGHRA and CDR2 YSYEKL. Assay: immunoSEQ multiplex PCR; the TCRdb copy retains only in-frame clones and omits some. The sample records roughly 700,000 clones, 80% to 95% being singletons. The chain joins TRBV4-1 to TRBJ1-6; tentatively, D is TRBD1 (6 bases). This TCR came from a young man in good health. Some clones in this sample may be carry-over from other donors' samples. Sequenced material: memory CD8+ T cells from PBMCs. The subset is: CD45RO+ cells pooled with CCR7-negative TemRA cells. CDR3 sequence: CASTDRRGSPLHF. DNA for the CDR3: TGCGCCAGCACTGACAGGAGGGGCTCACCCCTCCACTTT.